This TCR beta chain is from a study of blood T cells in healthy people across ages. Overall study findings and caveats: A conclusive naive versus antigen-experienced comparison was prevented by the unsorted PBMCs. Researchers judged that diversity estimates from one million T cells fell short of true values.

Germline assignment: CDR1 DFQATT and CDR2 SNEGSKA (reference sequence). V was shortened by 5 bases and J by 1 base, with 11 bases between the two germline ends. The CDR3 length is 13 residues. A second PCR of about 7 to 12 cycles used a sample-barcoded 5' primer and a J-beta primer mix. From the 5' RACE reads, TCRdb called clonotypes with MiXCR, one entry per CDR3 protein. The profile shows about 1,400,000 distinct CDR3 sequences, around 55% of them singletons. With regard to this clonotype: Its antigen is as yet unknown.

The chain employs TRBV20-1 and TRBJ2-5; tentatively, D is TRBD1 (6 bases). This TCR derives from a young man in good health. The specimen was blood. CDR3: CSAFRDTQETQYF. In DNA, the CDR3 is TGCAGTGCTTTCCGGGACACCCAAGAGACCCAGTACTTC.